This passage covers 21 T cell receptor beta chains from one sample sequenced in a study of response to subunit inactivated influenza vaccine listed by TCRdb under 2018. Library generation was performed with RT-PCR. The listed sequencing device is Illumina HiSeq 2500. The public reads were quality trimmed at Q25 with fastp and then assembled into clones with MiXCR by TCRdb, keeping productive beta chains. Each entry merges the rows of one CDR3 protein and shows their most common DNA and genes. Counted in this sample were more than 450,000 distinct CDR3 sequences; around 8% of them appeared once. In total, the top ten clones hold 13% of the sample. The input for sequencing was PBMCs from blood, taken around 25 months after vaccination. The source is a man aged 50 to 69 who received an inactivated influenza vaccine. Donor details come from another sample of the same person, matched by shared clones.

The rearrangement joins TRBV7-2 to TRBJ2-3, with D possibly matching TRBD2 (6 bases). Germline-derived CDR1 and CDR2 are SGHTA and FQGNSA. The CDR3 is made up of 17 amino acids. Trimming removed 5 bases from V and 2 bases from J, with 20 bases in between. This CDR3 reads CASSVGPLGGYTDTQYF. CDR3 nucleotide sequence: TGTGCCAGCAGCGTGGGCCCACTGGGGGGTTACACAGATACGCAGTATTTT.

The chain couples TRBV4-3 to TRBJ2-7; 8 positions match TRBD1. V shed 0 bases and J 7 bases; nucleotides not matched to a gene: 8. The length of the CDR3 is 15 residues. Germline CDR1 is LGHNA and CDR2 is YSLEER. The DNA for the CDR3 is TGCGCCAGCAGCCAAGATACCCAGGGGGCGTGGGAGCAGTACTTC. Encoded protein: CASSQDTQGAWEQYF.

The rearrangement joins TRBV18 to TRBJ1-2; 9 positions match TRBD1. This CDR3 region has 18 residues. The germline V gene has CDR1 KGHSH and CDR2 LQKENI. Losses at the gene ends were 0 bases for V and 1 base for J; bases not matched to a gene: 9. The CDR3 nucleotides read TGTGCCAGCTCACCACCGTTTAGGACAGGGGTCCGTAACTATGGCTACACCTTC. Translation gives CASSPPFRTGVRNYGYTF.

The chain recombines TRBV28 with TRBJ2-2, with 8 bases fitting TRBD1. Germline CDR1 reads MDHEN; CDR2 reads SYDVKM. J was trimmed by 2 bases and V by 6 bases; bases with no gene match: 11. There are 17 residues in the CDR3. The CDR3 protein is CASRSLQGVSNTGELFF. DNA of the CDR3: TGTGCCAGCAGATCCCTACAGGGGGTTAGCAACACCGGGGAGCTGTTTTTT.

This clonotype was found a few times. The rearrangement uses TRBV10-3 and TRBJ1-1; no clear D gene. The length of the CDR3 is 13 residues. From germline, CDR1 is ENHRY and CDR2 SYGVKD. V shed 8 bases and J shed 8 bases, with 18 bases lying between them. DNA of the CDR3: TGTGCCATCCAAGAGACTCGTGGGTCCGAAGCTTTCTTT. Its protein product is CAIQETRGSEAFF.

The chain recombines TRBV15 with TRBJ2-7; TRBD1 agrees at 7 bases. Trimming at V came to 1 base and at J to 4 bases, leaving 4 bases not matched to a gene. CDR3 length: 14 amino acids. CDR1 is LNHNV, CDR2 YYDKDF, per germline (reference sequence). The CDR3: CATSRAGGPYEQYF. As DNA, the CDR3 is TGTGCCACCAGCAGAGCAGGGGGACCGTACGAGCAGTACTTC.

The chain uses TRBV12-3 or TRBV12-4 and TRBJ2-5; D may correspond to TRBD1 or TRBD2 (6 bases each). Between the trimmed V and J ends, which lost 2 bases and 5 bases, there was a span of 21 bases. CDR3 size: 17 residues. Here the CDR3 DNA reads TGTGCCAGCAGTTTAACCCTGCGCGTGGGGGGCAGCGAGACCCAGTACTTC. Amino acid sequence: CASSLTLRVGGSETQYF.

This clonotype was observed a handful of times. The chain links TRBV20-1 to TRBJ2-3; 7 bases match TRBD1. Germline V gives CDR1 DFQATT, CDR2 SNEGSKA (reference sequence). CDR3 size: 13 residues. J was trimmed by 3 bases and V by 7 bases; bases with no gene match: 7. CDR3 in amino acids: CSVEIRGTDTQYF. DNA for the CDR3: TGCAGTGTCGAGATCAGGGGGACAGATACGCAGTATTTT.

This clonotype has a count of ten or more. The genes are TRBV28 and TRBJ2-7, with D perhaps assigned TRBD1 or TRBD2 (5 bases each). Trimming removed 2 bases at V and 5 bases at J, with 13 bases between. Germline CDR1 reads MDHEN; CDR2 reads SYDVKM. The CDR3 contains 14 residues. CDR3: CASSLGAGGNEQYF. The DNA for the CDR3 is TGTGCCAGCAGTTTAGGGGCAGGAGGCAACGAGCAGTACTTC.

This clonotype was counted a single time. The chain joins TRBV5-1 to TRBJ1-1; D is ambiguous. The germline V and J ends were trimmed by 0 bases and 1 base, with 7 bases remaining between them. There are 14 residues in the CDR3. Germline V gene data show CDR1 as SGHRS and CDR2 as YFSETQ. CDR3 nucleotide sequence: TGCGCCAGCAGCTTGGAACCTGAGAACACTGAAGCTTTCTTT. Translation: CASSLEPENTEAFF.

The chain recombines TRBV7-2 with TRBJ1-3; TRBD1 agrees at 7 bases. Germline CDR1 and CDR2: SGHTA and FQGNSA. This CDR3 is 14 amino acids long. The trim removed 5 bases at V and 4 bases at J, leaving 5 bases unmatched. Written as DNA, the CDR3 is TGTGCCAGCAGCCGGGACAGATTGGGAAACACCATATATTTT. This encodes CASSRDRLGNTIYF.

The table lists this clonotype with a few counts. The chain recombines TRBV20-1 with TRBJ1-1, with TRBD1 as a possible D gene (6 bases). The CDR3 runs 14 residues. V was pared by 0 bases and J by 1 base, with 9 bases between. The V gene's germline CDR1 is DFQATT and CDR2 SNEGSKA (reference sequence). The CDR3 loop is CSARELGQNTEAFF. The CDR3, as DNA: TGCAGTGCTAGAGAGTTGGGACAGAACACTGAAGCTTTCTTT.

The sample holds a few counts of this clonotype. The chain links TRBV4-2 to TRBJ1-1; 7 positions agree with TRBD1. The CDR3 is 15 amino acids. V lost 4 bases, J lost 1 base, and 6 bases stayed unmatched. The germline V gene encodes CDR1 LGHNA and CDR2 YNFKEQ. The CDR3 loop reads CASSPQGQRNTEAFF. The CDR3 DNA is TGTGCCAGCAGCCCCCAGGGACAGAGGAACACTGAAGCTTTCTTT.

This chain uses TRBV18 with TRBJ2-3, with a possible D match to TRBD1 (6 bases). CDR1 and CDR2 (germline): KGHSH, LQKENI. V was cut by 0 bases and J by 2 bases, with 15 bases left in between. This CDR3 spans 17 amino acids. The CDR3 DNA follows: TGTGCCAGCTCACCACCTCCCGGGACACCTCCCACAGATACGCAGTATTTT. It translates to CASSPPPGTPPTDTQYF.

This clonotype was found many times. V gene TRBV7-2 combines with J gene TRBJ2-3; weak D call: TRBD1 (6 bases). The CDR3 runs 13 residues. Trimming stripped 5 bases from V and 3 bases from J, with 9 bases between. CDR1 is SGHTA, CDR2 FQGNSA, per germline. CDR3: CASSHGQTDTQYF. As DNA, the CDR3 is TGTGCCAGCAGCCATGGACAGACAGATACGCAGTATTTT.

The V gene is TRBV5-1, the J gene TRBJ1-5; D gene unclear. The CDR3 has 14 amino acids. Per the germline V gene, CDR1 is SGHRS and CDR2 is YFSETQ. Trimming took off 5 bases at V and 1 base at J, with 10 bases between the two ends. This CDR3 reads CASRVGDSNQPQHF. CDR3 nucleotides: TGCGCCAGCAGGGTGGGCGACAGCAATCAGCCCCAGCATTTT.

This clonotype was recorded a few times. The V gene is TRBV20-1, the J gene TRBJ1-1; D unclear. The germline V and J ends were trimmed by 6 bases and 1 base, with 15 bases remaining between them. The CDR3 consists of 14 residues. CDR1 is DFQATT, CDR2 SNEGSKA, per germline (reference sequence). The CDR3 DNA follows: TGCAGTGCGCTAGAGATGGTAGGGAACACTGAAGCTTTCTTT. This codes for CSALEMVGNTEAFF.

V usage is TRBV29-1 and J usage is TRBJ2-1, with D possibly TRBD2 on 6 matching bases. The V and J ends lost 2 bases and 0 bases respectively, with 23 bases between them. The CDR3 contains 19 residues. CDR1 SQVTM and CDR2 ANQGSEA come from the germline V gene. DNA for the CDR3: TGCAGCGTTGAAAACTGGGTAGCCTGGGTGGGAGGCTCCTACAATGAGCAGTTCTTC. It translates to CSVENWVAWVGGSYNEQFF.

This clonotype was detected only a few times. The gene calls are TRBV30 and TRBJ2-7; either TRBD1 or TRBD2 may supply D (5 bases each). Trimming took 2 bases from V and 9 from J, leaving 29 bases between them. This CDR3 has 17 amino acids. Germline values: CDR1 GTSNPN, CDR2 SVGIG (reference sequence). The CDR3 reads CAWSPGALGMVPEAQYF. The CDR3 DNA reads as TGTGCCTGGAGTCCCGGGGCCCTGGGCATGGTACCCGAGGCGCAGTACTTC. Supplemented by reference TRBV30 and TRBJ2-7, the full variable domain reads SQTIHQWPATLVQPVGSPLSLECTVEGTSNPNLYWYRQAAGRGLQLLFYSVGIGQISSEVPQNLSASRPQDRQFILSSKKLLLSDSGFYLCAWSPGALGMVPEAQYFGPGTRLTVT.

In its sample, this clonotype was seen a few times. This chain joins TRBV20-1 and TRBJ1-2, with D maybe TRBD1 (5 bases). CDR1 and CDR2 (germline): DFQATT, SNEGSKA (reference sequence). The V end lost 3 bases, the J end lost 8 bases, and 19 bases lay between the germline ends. The length of the CDR3 is 14 residues. The CDR3 coding sequence is TGCAGTGCTAGCTATGGGGCGTTGACAAGAGGCTACACCTTC. Translating gives CSASYGALTRGYTF.

The V and J genes are TRBV3-1 and TRBJ2-3, with D possibly matching TRBD2 (6 bases). The CDR3 is 15 amino acids. Germline CDR1 and CDR2: LGHDT and YNNKEL (reference sequence). V was shortened by 4 bases and J by 1 base, with 12 bases between the two germline ends. DNA of the CDR3: TGTGCCAGCAGCCCGGAGGGCCGCGGCACAGATACGCAGTATTTT. Residues: CASSPEGRGTDTQYF.